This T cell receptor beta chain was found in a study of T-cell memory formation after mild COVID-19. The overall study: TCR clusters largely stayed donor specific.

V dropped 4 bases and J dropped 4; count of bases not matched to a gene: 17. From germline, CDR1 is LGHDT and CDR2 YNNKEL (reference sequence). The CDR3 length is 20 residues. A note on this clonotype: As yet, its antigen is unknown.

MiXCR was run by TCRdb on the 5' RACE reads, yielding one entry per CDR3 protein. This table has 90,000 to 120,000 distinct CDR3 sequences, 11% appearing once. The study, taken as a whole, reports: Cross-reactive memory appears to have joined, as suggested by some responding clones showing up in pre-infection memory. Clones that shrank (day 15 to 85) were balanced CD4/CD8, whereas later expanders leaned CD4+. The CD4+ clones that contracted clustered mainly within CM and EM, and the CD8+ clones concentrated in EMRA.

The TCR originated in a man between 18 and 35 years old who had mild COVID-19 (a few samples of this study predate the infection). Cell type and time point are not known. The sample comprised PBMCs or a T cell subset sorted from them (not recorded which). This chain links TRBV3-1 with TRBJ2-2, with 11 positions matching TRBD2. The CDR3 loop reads CASSPHGGLAGGSSTGELFF. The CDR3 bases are TGTGCCAGCAGCCCGCATGGAGGGCTAGCGGGGGGCTCGAGCACCGGGGAGCTGTTTTTT. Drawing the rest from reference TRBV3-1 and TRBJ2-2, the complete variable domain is DTAVSQTPKYLVTQMGNDKSIKCEQNLGHDTMYWYKQDSKKFLKIMFSYNNKELIINETVPNRFSPKSPDKAHLNLHINSLELGDSAVYFCASSPHGGLAGGSSTGELFFGEGSRLTVL.